The next 20 T cell receptor beta chains were all read from a single sample in a study of a mutant IDH1 vaccine in newly diagnosed glioma. Time point denoted: week 23, last vaccination. Every vaccine dose comprised 300 ug of mutant IDH1 20-mer peptide plus topical imiquimod. No antigen is known for these receptors. TCRdb's table, derived via immunoSEQ multiplex PCR, lists solely in-frame clones and lacks some. The data contain around 78,000 clones, over 75% of them singletons. Material: PBMCs, obtained from a glioma patient whose treatment included an IDH1 peptide vaccine. These receptors were obtained from a young man with glioma. Some clones in this sample may be carry-over from other donors' samples.

V gene TRBV28 combines with J gene TRBJ1-1; D gene unclear. The CDR3 spans 14 residues. CDR1 and CDR2 from the germline V gene are MDHEN and SYDVKM. Trimming shortened V by 6 bases and J by 4 bases, and 15 bases separated the two germline ends. The CDR3 DNA follows: TGTGCCAGCAGCGGAGGGAGAGGTTCCACTGAAGCTTTCTTT. Residues: CASSGGRGSTEAFF.

The J gene is TRBJ1-2, the V gene TRBV5-1; possible D gene TRBD1, 5 bases. The CDR3 has 13 amino acids. V was trimmed by 4 bases and J by 4 bases, leaving 11 bases between them. CDR1 and CDR2 from the germline V gene are SGHRS and YFSETQ. The CDR3 DNA sequence: TGCGCCAGCAGCCAGCAGGGTAGCTATGGCTACACCTTC. Its protein is CASSQQGSYGYTF.

The CDR3 nucleotides read TGCGCCAGCAGCTCTCAGGGGATCGGGGAGCTGTTTTTT. It codes for CASSSQGIGELFF. V gene TRBV4-3 combines with J gene TRBJ2-2, with D possibly being TRBD1 (6 bases). The CDR3 is 13 residues long. V dropped 5 bases and J dropped 7 bases, with 11 bases sitting between them. Germline CDR1 is LGHNA and CDR2 is YSLEER.

The chain links TRBV19 to TRBJ1-6; tentative D call: TRBD1 (5 bases). This CDR3 contains 15 residues. Trimming removed 5 bases at V and 7 bases at J, with 15 bases between. Per germline, CDR1 LNHDA and CDR2 SQIVND (reference sequence). DNA of the CDR3: TGTGCCAGTAGTGCCGGACGGGGGAGCAATTCACCCCTCCACTTT. It codes for CASSAGRGSNSPLHF.

This chain links TRBV30 with TRBJ2-7; TRBD1 aligns across 8 bases. The V segment lost 5 bases and the J segment 3 bases; nucleotides outside the gene matches: 6. This CDR3 is built from 13 residues. Germline V CDR1 and CDR2: GTSNPN, SVGIG (reference sequence). The CDR3 loop reads CAWVDRGRYEQYF. The CDR3 region has the DNA TGTGCCTGGGTTGACAGGGGTCGCTACGAGCAGTACTTC.

This clone was detected a few times. V gene TRBV5-1 combines with J gene TRBJ2-3; D possibly corresponds to TRBD2 (6 bases). The V gene lost 2 bases and the J gene lost 6 bases, with 10 bases spanning the gap. Germline V gene sequence: CDR1 SGHRS, CDR2 YFSETQ. The CDR3 runs to 13 residues. The CDR3 reads CASSFWGRDTQYF. The CDR3 DNA sequence: TGCGCCAGCAGCTTCTGGGGGAGGGATACGCAGTATTTT.

The chain links TRBV9 to TRBJ1-6, with a weak D call TRBD1 (5 bases). The CDR3 has 15 residues. Germline V gives CDR1 SGDLS, CDR2 YYNGEE. Trimming removed 0 bases at V and 4 bases at J, with 8 bases between. The CDR3 loop is CASSVGGAYNSPLHF. The CDR3 region has the DNA TGTGCCAGCAGCGTAGGCGGGGCTTATAATTCACCCCTCCACTTT. The variable domain in full, with the rest retrieved from reference TRBV9 and TRBJ1-6, is DSGVTQTPKHLITATGQRVTLRCSPRSGDLSVYWYQQSLDQGLQFLIQYYNGEERAKGNILERFSAQQFPDLHSELNLSSLELGDSALYFCASSVGGAYNSPLHFGNGTRLTVT.

This clone has a single count. The chain is built from TRBV5-1 and TRBJ1-2, with a tentative D call TRBD1 (5 bases). Trimming removed 4 bases from V and 13 bases from J, with 14 bases in between. Looked up from germline, CDR1 is SGHRS and CDR2 is YFSETQ. The CDR3 sequence is 11 residues long. The CDR3 here is CASSGGAIPTF. CDR3 DNA: TGCGCCAGCAGCGGGGGTGCCATTCCCACCTTC. Looking up the rest from reference TRBV5-1 and TRBJ1-2 gives the full variable domain: KAGVTQTPRYLIKTRGQQVTLSCSPISGHRSVSWYQQTPGQGLQFLFEYFSETQRNKGNFPGRFSGRQFSNSRSEMNVSTLELGDSALYLCASSGGAIPTFGSGTRLTVV.

The chain is built from TRBV5-1 and TRBJ2-1, with TRBD1 matching over 7 bases. Trimming removed 0 bases from V and 6 bases from J; junction bases left unmatched: 6. This CDR3 has 15 amino acids. From germline, CDR1 is SGHRS and CDR2 YFSETQ. CDR3 residues: CASSLVTGRINEQFF. The DNA for the CDR3 is TGCGCCAGCAGCTTGGTGACAGGGAGAATCAATGAGCAGTTCTTC.

The V and J genes are TRBV5-1 and TRBJ2-5, with a tentative D call TRBD2 (6 bases). Trimming took off 4 bases at V and 3 bases at J, with 16 bases between the two ends. The CDR3 spans 15 residues. Germline CDR1 reads SGHRS; CDR2 reads YFSETQ. As DNA, the CDR3 is TGCGCCAGCAGCCCTAGAGGAGGGGCTGAAGAGACCCAGTACTTC. This codes for CASSPRGGAEETQYF.

This clone was detected only once. This chain uses TRBV14 with TRBJ2-2; possibly TRBD2 for D (6 bases). The CDR3 length is 14 residues. Trimming removed 3 bases at V and 3 bases at J, with 8 bases between. Germline V gene sequence: CDR1 SGHDN, CDR2 FVKESK. The chain's CDR3 is CASSQGTHTGELFF. The CDR3 DNA reads TGTGCCAGCAGCCAGGGGACTCACACCGGGGAGCTGTTTTTT.

The genes are TRBV5-1 and TRBJ1-4; no reliable D call. V lost 2 bases and J 8 bases, leaving 13 bases between the germline ends. Germline V gene sequence: CDR1 SGHRS, CDR2 YFSETQ. The CDR3 length is 14 residues. The chain's CDR3 is CASSFGRSLEKLFF. DNA of the CDR3: TGCGCCAGCAGCTTTGGACGGAGCCTGGAAAAACTGTTTTTT.

This chain connects TRBV7-9 to TRBJ1-3, with 9 bases fitting TRBD1. V was pared by 3 bases and J by 3 bases, with 6 bases of the junction left unmatched. There are 16 residues in the CDR3. Germline CDR1 is SEHNR and CDR2 is FQNEAQ (reference sequence). CDR3: CASSLLQGAFGNTIYF. The CDR3 region has the DNA TGTGCCAGCAGCTTGCTACAGGGGGCGTTTGGAAACACCATATATTTT.

This sequence joins TRBV5-6 and TRBJ2-6, with D maybe TRBD2 (6 bases). Germline loops: CDR1 SGHDT, CDR2 YYEEEE. The CDR3 is 17 amino acids. The V gene lost 0 bases and the J gene lost 3 bases, with 13 bases spanning the gap. CDR3 residues: CASSLGRWGGGANVLTF. In DNA form, the CDR3 reads TGTGCCAGCAGCTTGGGCCGGTGGGGAGGTGGGGCCAACGTCCTGACTTTC. Using reference TRBV5-6 and TRBJ2-6 for the parts outside the CDR3, the full variable domain is DAGVTQSPTHLIKTRGQQVTLRCSPKSGHDTVSWYQQALGQGPQFIFQYYEEEERQRGNFPDRFSGHQFPNYSSELNVNALLLGDSALYLCASSLGRWGGGANVLTFGAGSRLTVL.

The chain employs TRBV9 and TRBJ2-5; D gene uncertain. The better agreement between TRBJ2-7 and the DNA end casts doubt on the J call. The CDR3 runs 15 residues. The germline V gene encodes CDR1 SGDLS and CDR2 YYNGEE. The CDR3 nucleotides are TGTGCCAGCAGCGTAGGACCCGCGAGCTCCTACGAGCAGTACTTC. Translation gives CASSVGPASSYEQYF.

This chain links TRBV6-1 with TRBJ1-4, with D possibly matching TRBD1 (5 bases). The length of the CDR3 is 15 residues. V lost 6 bases and J 4 bases, leaving 15 bases between the germline ends. In germline, CDR1 is MNHNS, CDR2 SASEGT. In DNA, the CDR3 is TGTGCCAGCAGCCGGAAGGGGTGGGGTAATGAAAAACTGTTTTTT. This encodes CASSRKGWGNEKLFF.

The rearrangement joins TRBV4-1 to TRBJ2-3, with a tentative D call TRBD1 (5 bases). Per germline, CDR1 MGHRA and CDR2 YSYEKL. The CDR3 length is 15 residues. Trimming removed 0 bases from V and 5 bases from J, with 12 bases in between. The chain's CDR3 is CASSQDQLTEDTQYF. The DNA of the CDR3 is TGCGCCAGCAGCCAAGATCAATTGACAGAAGATACGCAGTATTTT.

The chain couples TRBV4-2 to TRBJ1-5, with 7 bases aligning to TRBD1. CDR1 is LGHNA and CDR2 is YNFKEQ in the germline V gene. This CDR3 is 14 amino acids long. V dropped 4 bases and J dropped 6; count of bases not matched to a gene: 6. Written as DNA, the CDR3 is TGTGCCAGCAGCCCCGGGACAGAAGGTCAGCCCCAGCATTTT. This codes for CASSPGTEGQPQHF.

The V gene is TRBV19, the J gene TRBJ2-7, with TRBD1 matching 12 bases. CDR1 and CDR2 (germline): LNHDA, SQIVND (reference sequence). The V segment lost 4 bases and the J segment 3 bases; nucleotides outside the gene matches: 13. The CDR3 covers 18 residues. CDR3 residues: CASSKGTGGPSQLYEQYF. CDR3 coding DNA: TGTGCCAGTAGTAAGGGGACAGGGGGCCCATCACAGCTCTACGAGCAGTACTTC.

This sequence joins TRBV28 and TRBJ2-3; 10 bases fit TRBD2. The germline gives CDR1 MDHEN, CDR2 SYDVKM. The CDR3 length is 15 residues. V lost 3 bases and J lost 8; bases outside the gene matches: 8. The chain's CDR3 is CASSFPSGGGPTQYF. CDR3 nucleotide sequence: TGTGCCAGCAGTTTCCCTAGCGGGGGTGGGCCTACGCAGTATTTT.